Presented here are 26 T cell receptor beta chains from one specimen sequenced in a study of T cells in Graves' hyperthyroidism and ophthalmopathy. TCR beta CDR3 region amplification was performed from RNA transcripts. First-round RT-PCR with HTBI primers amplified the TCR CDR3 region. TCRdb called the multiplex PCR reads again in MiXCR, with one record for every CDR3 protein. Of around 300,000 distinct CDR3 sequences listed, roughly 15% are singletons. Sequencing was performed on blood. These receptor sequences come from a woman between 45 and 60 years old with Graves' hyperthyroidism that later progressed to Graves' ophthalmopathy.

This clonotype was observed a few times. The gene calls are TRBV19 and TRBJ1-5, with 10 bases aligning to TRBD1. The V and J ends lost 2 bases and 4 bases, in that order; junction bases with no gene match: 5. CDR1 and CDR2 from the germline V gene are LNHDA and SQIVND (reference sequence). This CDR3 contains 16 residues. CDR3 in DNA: TGTGCCAGTAGTATACCTCCGGGACAGGGGAATCAGCCCCAGCATTTT. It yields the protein CASSIPPGQGNQPQHF.

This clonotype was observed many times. The CDR3 nucleotides are TGTGCCAGCAGTTCCCACCTAGCGGAAAAGTTCTCCTACGAGCAGTACTTC. Translating gives CASSSHLAEKFSYEQYF. The rearrangement links TRBV28 to TRBJ2-7; 7 nucleotides match TRBD2. CDR1 is MDHEN and CDR2 is SYDVKM in the germline V gene. The CDR3 is 17 residues long. V gave up 4 bases and J gave up 0 bases; unmatched junction bases: 12.

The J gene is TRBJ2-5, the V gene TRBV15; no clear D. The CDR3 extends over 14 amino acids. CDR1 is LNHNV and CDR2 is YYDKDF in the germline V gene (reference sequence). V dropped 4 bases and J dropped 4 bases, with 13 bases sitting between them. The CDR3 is CATSTYGSRETQYF. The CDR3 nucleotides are TGTGCCACCAGCACCTATGGGTCGAGAGAGACCCAGTACTTC.

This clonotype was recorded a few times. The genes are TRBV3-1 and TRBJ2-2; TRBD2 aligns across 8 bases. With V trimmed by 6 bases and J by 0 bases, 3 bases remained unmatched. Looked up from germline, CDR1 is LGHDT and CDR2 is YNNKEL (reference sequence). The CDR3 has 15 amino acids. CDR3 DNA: TGTGCCAGCAGACAGCGGGAGTCGAACACCGGGGAGCTGTTTTTT. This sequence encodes CASRQRESNTGELFF.

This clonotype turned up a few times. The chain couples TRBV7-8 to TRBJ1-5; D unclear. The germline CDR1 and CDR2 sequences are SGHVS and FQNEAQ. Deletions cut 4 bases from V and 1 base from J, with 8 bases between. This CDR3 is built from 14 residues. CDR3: CASSSRRSNQPQHF. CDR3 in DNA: TGTGCCAGCAGCTCGAGGAGAAGCAATCAGCCCCAGCATTTT.

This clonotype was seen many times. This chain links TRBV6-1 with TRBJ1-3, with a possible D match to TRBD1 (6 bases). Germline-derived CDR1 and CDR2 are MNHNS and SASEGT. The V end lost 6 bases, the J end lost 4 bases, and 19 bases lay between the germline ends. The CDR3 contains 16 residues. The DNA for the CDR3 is TGTGCCAGCAGACGTAAACCCGGGGGCTCAGGAAACACCATATATTTT. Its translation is CASRRKPGGSGNTIYF.

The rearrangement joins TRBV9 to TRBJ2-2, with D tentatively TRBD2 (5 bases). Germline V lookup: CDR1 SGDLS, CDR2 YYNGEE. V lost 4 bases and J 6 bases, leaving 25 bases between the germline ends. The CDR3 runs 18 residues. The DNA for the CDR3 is TGTGCCAGCAGCTCGAGAGCTACTAGTCCTATCGATCCCGGGGAGCTGTTTTTT. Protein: CASSSRATSPIDPGELFF.

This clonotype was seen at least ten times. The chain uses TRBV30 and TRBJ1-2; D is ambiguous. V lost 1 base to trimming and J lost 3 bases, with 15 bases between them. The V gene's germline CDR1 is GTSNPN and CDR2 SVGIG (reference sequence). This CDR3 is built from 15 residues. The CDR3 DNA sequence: TGTGCCTGGAGTGGGGGTCGGGTTTGGGACTATGGCTACACCTTC. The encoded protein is CAWSGGRVWDYGYTF.

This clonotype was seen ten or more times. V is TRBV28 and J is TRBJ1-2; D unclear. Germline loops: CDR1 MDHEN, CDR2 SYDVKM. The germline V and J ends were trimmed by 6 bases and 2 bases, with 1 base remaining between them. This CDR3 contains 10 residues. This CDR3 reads CASSNYGYTF. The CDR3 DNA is TGTGCCAGCAGCAACTATGGCTACACCTTC.

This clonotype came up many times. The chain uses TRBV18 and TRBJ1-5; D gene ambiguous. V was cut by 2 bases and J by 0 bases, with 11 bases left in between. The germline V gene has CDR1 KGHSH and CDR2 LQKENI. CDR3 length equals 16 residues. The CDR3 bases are TGTGCCAGCTCACCATTCCAGGAAGATAGCAATCAGCCCCAGCATTTT. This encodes CASSPFQEDSNQPQHF.

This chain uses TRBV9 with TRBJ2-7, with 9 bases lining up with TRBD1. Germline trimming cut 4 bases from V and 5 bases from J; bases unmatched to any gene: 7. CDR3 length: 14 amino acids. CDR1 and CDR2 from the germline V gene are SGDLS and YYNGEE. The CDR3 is CASSPSGTGHEQYF. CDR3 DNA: TGTGCCAGCAGCCCCTCCGGGACAGGGCACGAGCAGTACTTC.

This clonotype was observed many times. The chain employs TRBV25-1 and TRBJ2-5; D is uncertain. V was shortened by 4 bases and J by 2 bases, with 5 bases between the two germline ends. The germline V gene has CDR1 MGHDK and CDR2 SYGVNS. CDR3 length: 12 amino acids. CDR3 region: CASSVRQETQYF. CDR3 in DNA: TGTGCCAGCAGTGTACGACAAGAGACCCAGTACTTC.

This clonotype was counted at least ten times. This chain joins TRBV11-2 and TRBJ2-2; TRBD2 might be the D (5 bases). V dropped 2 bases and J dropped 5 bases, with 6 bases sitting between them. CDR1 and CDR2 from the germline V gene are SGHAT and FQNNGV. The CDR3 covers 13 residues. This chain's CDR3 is CASSLWETGELFF. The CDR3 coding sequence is TGTGCCAGCAGCTTATGGGAGACCGGGGAGCTGTTTTTT.

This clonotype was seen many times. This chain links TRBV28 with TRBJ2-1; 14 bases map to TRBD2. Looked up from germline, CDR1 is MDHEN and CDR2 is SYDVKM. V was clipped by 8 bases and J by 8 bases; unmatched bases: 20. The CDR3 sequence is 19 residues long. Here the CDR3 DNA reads TGTGCCAGCGGCGGCTTCTTGTTGAGGACTAGCGGGAGGAGACATGAGCAGTTCTTC. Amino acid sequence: CASGGFLLRTSGRRHEQFF.

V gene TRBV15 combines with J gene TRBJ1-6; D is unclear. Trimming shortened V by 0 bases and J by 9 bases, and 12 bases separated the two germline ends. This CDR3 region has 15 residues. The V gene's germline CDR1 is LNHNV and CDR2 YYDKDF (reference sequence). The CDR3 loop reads CATSRDLGPGSPLHF. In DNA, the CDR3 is TGTGCCACCAGCAGAGATCTAGGGCCTGGTTCACCCCTCCACTTT.

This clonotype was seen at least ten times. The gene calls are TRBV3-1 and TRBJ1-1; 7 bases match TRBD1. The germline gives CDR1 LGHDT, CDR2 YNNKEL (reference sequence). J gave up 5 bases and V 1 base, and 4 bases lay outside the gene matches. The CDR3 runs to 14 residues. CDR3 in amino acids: CASSQGQGGTEAFF. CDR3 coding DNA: TGTGCCAGCAGCCAAGGACAGGGTGGAACTGAAGCTTTCTTT. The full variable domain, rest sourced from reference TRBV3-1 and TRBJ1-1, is DTAVSQTPKYLVTQMGNDKSIKCEQNLGHDTMYWYKQDSKKFLKIMFSYNNKELIINETVPNRFSPKSPDKAHLNLHINSLELGDSAVYFCASSQGQGGTEAFFGQGTRLTVV.

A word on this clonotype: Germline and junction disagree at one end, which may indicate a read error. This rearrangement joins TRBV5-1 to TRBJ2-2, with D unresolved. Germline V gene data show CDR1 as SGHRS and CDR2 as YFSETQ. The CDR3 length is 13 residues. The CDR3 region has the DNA TGCGCCCGCAGCCTTGACAACACCGGGGAGCTGTTTTTT. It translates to CARSLDNTGELFF.

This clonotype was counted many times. The CDR3, as DNA: TGCGCCAACAACAGGCCTAGCACAGATACGCAGTATTTT. Translating it yields CANNRPSTDTQYF. The chain links TRBV5-1 to TRBJ2-3, with D tentatively TRBD1 (5 bases). Germline-derived CDR1 and CDR2 are SGHRS and YFSETQ. The V end was cut by 9 bases, the J end by 0 bases, with 11 bases between. The CDR3 has 13 amino acids. Filled out from reference TRBV5-1 and TRBJ2-3, the complete variable domain reads KAGVTQTPRYLIKTRGQQVTLSCSPISGHRSVSWYQQTPGQGLQFLFEYFSETQRNKGNFPGRFSGRQFSNSRSEMNVSTLELGDSALYLCANNRPSTDTQYFGPGTRLTVL.

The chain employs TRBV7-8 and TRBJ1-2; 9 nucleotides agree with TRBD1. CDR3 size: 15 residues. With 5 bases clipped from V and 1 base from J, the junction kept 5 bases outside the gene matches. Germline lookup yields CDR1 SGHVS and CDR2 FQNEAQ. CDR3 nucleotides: TGTGCCAGCAGCCCTCGGACAGGGGTTAACTATGGCTACACCTTC. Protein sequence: CASSPRTGVNYGYTF.

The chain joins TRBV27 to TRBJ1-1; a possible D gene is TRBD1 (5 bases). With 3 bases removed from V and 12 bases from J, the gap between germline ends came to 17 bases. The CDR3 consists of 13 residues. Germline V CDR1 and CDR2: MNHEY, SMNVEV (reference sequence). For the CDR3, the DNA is TGTGCCAGCAGTTTCGGGGGACTCGGTCTTACTTTCTTT. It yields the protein CASSFGGLGLTFF.

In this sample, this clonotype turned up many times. CDR3 nucleotides: TGTGCCAGCAGCTCCCCAGGGAAGACCCAGTACTTC. Its protein is CASSSPGKTQYF. V gene TRBV11-2 combines with J gene TRBJ2-5; weak D call: TRBD1 (5 bases). CDR1 and CDR2 from the germline V gene are SGHAT and FQNNGV. This CDR3 comprises 12 residues. V shed 4 bases and J shed 6 bases, with 9 bases lying between them.

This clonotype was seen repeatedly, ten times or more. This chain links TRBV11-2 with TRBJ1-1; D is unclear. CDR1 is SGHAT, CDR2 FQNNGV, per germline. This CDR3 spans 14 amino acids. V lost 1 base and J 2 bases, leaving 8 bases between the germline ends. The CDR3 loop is CASSLGGRNTEAFF. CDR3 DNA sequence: TGTGCCAGCAGCTTAGGTGGCAGAAACACTGAAGCTTTCTTT. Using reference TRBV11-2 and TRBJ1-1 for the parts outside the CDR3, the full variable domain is EAGVAQSPRYKIIEKRQSVAFWCNPISGHATLYWYQQILGQGPKLLIQFQNNGVVDDSQLPKDRFSAERLKGVDSTLKIQPAKLEDSAVYLCASSLGGRNTEAFFGQGTRLTVV.

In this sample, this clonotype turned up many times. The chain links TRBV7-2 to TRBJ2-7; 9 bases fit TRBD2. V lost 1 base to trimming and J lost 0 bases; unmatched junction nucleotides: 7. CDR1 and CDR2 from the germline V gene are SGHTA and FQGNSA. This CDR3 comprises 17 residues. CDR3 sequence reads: CASSLGGASGTSYEQYF. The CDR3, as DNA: TGTGCCAGCAGCTTAGGCGGGGCTAGCGGGACCTCCTACGAGCAGTACTTC.

CDR3 in DNA: TGCAGTGCTCGCATAAGTGGACAGGGAACCGGAGGTGAAAAACTGTTTTTT. Protein: CSARISGQGTGGEKLFF. The V call is TRBV20-1, the J call TRBJ1-4; 8 bases agree with TRBD1. Germline V gives CDR1 DFQATT, CDR2 SNEGSKA (reference sequence). The CDR3 runs to 17 residues. The V segment lost 5 bases and the J segment 7 bases; nucleotides outside the gene matches: 18.

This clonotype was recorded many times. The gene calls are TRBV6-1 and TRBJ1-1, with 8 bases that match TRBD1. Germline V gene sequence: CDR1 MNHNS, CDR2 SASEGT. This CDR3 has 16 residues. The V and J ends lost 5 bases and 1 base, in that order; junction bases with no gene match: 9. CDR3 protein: CASSRNRGWRNTEAFF. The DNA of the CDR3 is TGTGCCAGCAGTCGGAACAGGGGGTGGAGGAACACTGAAGCTTTCTTT.

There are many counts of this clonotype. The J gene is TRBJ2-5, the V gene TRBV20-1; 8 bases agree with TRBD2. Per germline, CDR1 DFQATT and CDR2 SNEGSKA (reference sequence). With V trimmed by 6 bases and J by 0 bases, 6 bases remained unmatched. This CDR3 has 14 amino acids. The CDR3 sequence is CSAEPSGYQETQYF. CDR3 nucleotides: TGCAGTGCAGAACCTAGCGGGTACCAAGAGACCCAGTACTTC.